This T cell receptor beta chain was identified in a study of T cells in Graves' hyperthyroidism and ophthalmopathy. Study-level information: Peripheral blood was secured at the point of initial diagnosis, before any treatment.

Worth noting for this clonotype: Its cognate antigen is unknown.

Using RNA transcripts as the source, TCR beta CDR3 regions were amplified. A set of HTBI primers served as the primers for a first-round RT-PCR of the TCR CDR3. TCRdb reanalysed the multiplex PCR reads using MiXCR and keeps one entry per CDR3 protein. The table lists fewer than 400,000 distinct CDR3 sequences, approximately 25% of them singletons. This CDR3 spans 16 amino acids. The germline gives CDR1 SGHRS, CDR2 YFSETQ. The J segment lost 3 bases and the V segment lost 0 bases, leaving 2 bases of the junction unmatched. Study-wide results and caveats: Most expanded thyroid clonotypes above 0.001 also appeared in blood.

The receptor's source is a man aged 50 to 59 with Graves' hyperthyroidism. The chain couples TRBV5-1 to TRBJ2-3; 12 nucleotides align to TRBD1. The sequenced sample was blood. CDR3 DNA: TGCGCCAGCAGCTTGGAGGGACAGGGGGCAACAGATACGCAGTATTTT. Translated: CASSLEGQGATDTQYF. Looking up the rest from reference TRBV5-1 and TRBJ2-3 gives the full variable domain: KAGVTQTPRYLIKTRGQQVTLSCSPISGHRSVSWYQQTPGQGLQFLFEYFSETQRNKGNFPGRFSGRQFSNSRSEMNVSTLELGDSALYLCASSLEGQGATDTQYFGPGTRLTVL.